Detailed here is one T cell receptor (beta chain). Its antigen remains unidentified. From germline, CDR1 is SGHRS and CDR2 YFSETQ. The CDR3 is 14 residues long. Trimming pared 0 bases from V and 0 bases from J, leaving 6 bases between. This specimen comes from a study of CD8+ T cells in alopecia areata. RNA extraction and reverse transcription yielded cDNA as sequencing template. The repertoire was sequenced with immunoSEQ multiplex PCR; TCRdb's copy has only in-frame clones and lacks some. The sample includes some 210,000 clones, 50% to 65% seen only once; the top ten take just over 0.45%. The study's findings and limits: With patients, TCR sharing proved less clear than in mice, a difference possibly related to HLA.

The researchers isolated CD4+ and CD8+ T cells from PBMCs by sorting. This chain connects TRBV5-1 to TRBJ1-2, with D possibly matching TRBD1 (6 bases). The TCR originated in a human donor with alopecia areata. The starting material was CD4+ T cells sorted from blood, obtained at week 0. CDR3 sequence reads: CASSLGQANYGYTF. Here the CDR3 DNA reads TGCGCCAGCAGCTTGGGACAGGCTAACTATGGCTACACCTTC.